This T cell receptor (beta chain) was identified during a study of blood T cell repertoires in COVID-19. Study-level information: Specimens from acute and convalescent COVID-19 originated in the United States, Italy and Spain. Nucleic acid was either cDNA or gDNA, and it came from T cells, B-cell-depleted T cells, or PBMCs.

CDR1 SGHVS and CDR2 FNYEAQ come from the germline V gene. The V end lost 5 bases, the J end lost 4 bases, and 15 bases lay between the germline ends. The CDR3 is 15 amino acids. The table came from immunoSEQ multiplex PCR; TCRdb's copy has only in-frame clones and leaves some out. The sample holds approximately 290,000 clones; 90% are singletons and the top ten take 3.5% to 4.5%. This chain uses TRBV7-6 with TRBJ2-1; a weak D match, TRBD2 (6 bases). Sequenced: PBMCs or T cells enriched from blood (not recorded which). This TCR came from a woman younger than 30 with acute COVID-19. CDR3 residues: CASSPRGRGYNEQFF. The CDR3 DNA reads TGTGCCAGCAGCCCGAGAGGGCGGGGTTACAATGAGCAGTTCTTC.